These T cell receptor beta chains were read from a single sample in a study of cytomegalovirus exposure and HLA in healthy donors. Only in-frame clones appear in the TCRdb table, and some are missing; sequencing was by immunoSEQ multiplex PCR. The sample gives 250,000 to 350,000 clones, 70% to 90% of which show up once; around 3.7% is in the top ten. What was sequenced was PBMCs. The receptor source for this set is a man aged 35 to 55 in good health and CMV-seropositive. The CDR3 runs from the conserved cysteine through the conserved F or W. The order of the fields is D gene, J gene, V gene, clone size, CDR3 DNA, CDR3 protein. A D gene is named only where the DNA matches it firmly. Part of the rows lack a size; the others show once, few, many or a class for expanded clones.

-	TRBJ2-1	TRBV6-4	-	TGTGCCAGCAGTGACGATACTAGCCTCGGCAATGAGCAGTTCTTC	CASSDDTSLGNEQFF
-	TRBJ1-2	TRBV5-1	-	TGCGCCAGCAGCTTGGCGCCGGCAGGGGATGACTATGGCTACACCTTC	CASSLAPAGDDYGYTF
-	TRBJ1-2	TRBV28	-	TGTGCCAGCAGTCCCGACAGGTCCCGGGGCTACACCTTC	CASSPDRSRGYTF
TRBD1	TRBJ2-7	TRBV7-8	once	TGTGCCAGCAGCCGGCCCAGGGACAGGGCCATCGGGTACGAGCAGTACTTC	CASSRPRDRAIGYEQYF
-	TRBJ2-1	TRBV9	-	TGTGCCAGCAGCGCTCCGGGATTAGCCTACAATGAGCAGTTCTTC	CASSAPGLAYNEQFF
-	TRBJ1-2	TRBV29-1	-	TGCAGCGTTGATTCAGGGGTAAACTATGGCTACACCTTC	CSVDSGVNYGYTF
-	TRBJ2-1	TRBV9	few	TGTGCCAGCAGCGTAGGGACCCTAGCTGGTAATGAGCAGTTCTTC	CASSVGTLAGNEQFF
-	TRBJ2-5	TRBV7-2	-	TGTGCCAGCAGCTTCCAGAAAGAAGAGACCCAGTACTTC	CASSFQKEETQYF
-	TRBJ2-7	TRBV29-1	-	TGCAGCGTGGGGGCAGCTTACGAGCAGTACTTC	CSVGAAYEQYF
-	TRBJ1-1	TRBV7-6	-	TGTGCCAGCAGCCCGGAGGAGGGAAACACTGAAGCTTTCTTT	CASSPEEGNTEAFF
TRBD2	TRBJ2-1	TRBV6-6	-	TGTGCCAGCAGTTACTCGGGACTAGCGGGAGGTAATGAGCAGTTCTTC	CASSYSGLAGGNEQFF
-	TRBJ2-7	TRBV27	-	TGTGCCAGCAGTTTAATTCCTAGCTCCTACGAGCAGTACTTC	CASSLIPSSYEQYF
-	TRBJ2-5	TRBV18	-	TGTGCCAGCTCAACCCAGGGACTGCTGGAGGAGACCCAGTACTTC	CASSTQGLLEETQYF
TRBD2	TRBJ2-5	TRBV5-1	-	TGCGCCAGCAGCGCCGGACTAGAAGAGACCCAGTACTTC	CASSAGLEETQYF
-	TRBJ2-4	TRBV18	-	TGTGCCAGCTCATCGGGTAGCCCAAACATTCAGTACTTC	CASSSGSPNIQYF
-	TRBJ2-5	TRBV29-1	-	TGCAGCGTTGGCGGAGGTGCTAGGGGGGAGACCCAGTACTTC	CSVGGGARGETQYF
-	TRBJ1-1	TRBV19	-	TGTGCCAGTAGTTTAGATCGGCAGGGGTACACTGAAGCTTTCTTT	CASSLDRQGYTEAFF
-	TRBJ1-1	TRBV18	-	TGTGCCAGCTCACCCCGGGGGGTCATGAACACTGAAGCTTTCTTT	CASSPRGVMNTEAFF
-	TRBJ1-3	TRBV9	-	TGTGCCAGCAGCCCGGGGGGGGACACCATATATTTT	CASSPGGDTIYF
-	TRBJ1-2	TRBV27	-	TGTGCCAGCAGTTTAAACAGGGAATGGTATGGCTACACCTTC	CASSLNREWYGYTF
TRBD2	TRBJ2-1	TRBV5-4	once	TGTGCGATAGCGGGTTACAATGAGCAGTTCTTC	CAIAGYNEQFF
-	TRBJ1-1	TRBV28	-	TGTGCCAGCAGTTCCCCACAGGGGAACACTGAAGCTTTCTTT	CASSSPQGNTEAFF
TRBD1	TRBJ2-3	TRBV7-3	-	TGTGCCAGCAGCTCCGACAGGGGGTTAGATACGCAGTATTTT	CASSSDRGLDTQYF
-	TRBJ2-7	TRBV6-5	-	TGTGCCAGCAGTCGACAGCCGTACGAGCAGTACTTC	CASSRQPYEQYF